The clone carrying this TCR beta chain was seen only a few times. Its cognate antigen is unknown. These data are taken from a study of beta chain features in type 1 diabetes. Sort purity for all populations was recorded as exceeding 98%. This CDR3 contains 16 residues. V was cut by 0 bases and J by 8 bases, with 16 bases left in between. Germline V gives CDR1 SEHNR, CDR2 FQNEAQ (reference sequence). Study results and limitations: There was a moderate but significant shortening of TCRB CDR3s in all four CD4+ subsets of Type 1 diabetes patients.

The investigators reverse transcribed all of the isolated RNA, so they sequenced expressed TCRB transcripts. TCRdb keeps only in-frame clones here, not all; method: immunoSEQ multiplex PCR. The sample holds more than 550,000 clones, more than 13% seen once. Sequenced: naive CD4+ T cells from blood. This receptor was taken from a man aged 18 to 30 with type 1 diabetes. The gene calls are TRBV7-9 and TRBJ1-4, with D possibly being TRBD1 (6 bases). CDR3 coding DNA: TGTGCCAGCAGCTTAGCAATCCCAGGGGTCGGCGAAAAACTGTTTTTT. Protein: CASSLAIPGVGEKLFF.